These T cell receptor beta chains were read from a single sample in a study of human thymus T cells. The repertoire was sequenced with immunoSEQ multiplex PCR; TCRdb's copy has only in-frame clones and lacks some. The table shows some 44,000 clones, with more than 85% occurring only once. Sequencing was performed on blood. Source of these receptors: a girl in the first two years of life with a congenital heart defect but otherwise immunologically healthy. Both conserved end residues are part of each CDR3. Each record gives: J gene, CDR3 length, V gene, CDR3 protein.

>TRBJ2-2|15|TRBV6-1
CASNRGGLGTGELFF
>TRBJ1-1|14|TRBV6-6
CASSPPRVDTEAFF
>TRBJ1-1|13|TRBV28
CASSLDMYIEAFF
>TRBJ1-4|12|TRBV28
CASSWDDEKLFF
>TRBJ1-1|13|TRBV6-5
CASSYGGNTEAFF
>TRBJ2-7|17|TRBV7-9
CASSLWPSRKIPYEQYF
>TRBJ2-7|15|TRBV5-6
CASSLRGGVSYEQYF
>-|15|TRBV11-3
CASTPRDRSSYEQYF
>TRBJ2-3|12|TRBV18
CASSTGGDTQYF
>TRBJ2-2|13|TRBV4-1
CASSPIVSGELFF
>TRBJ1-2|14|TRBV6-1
CASTRAPGPYGYTF
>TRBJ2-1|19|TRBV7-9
CASSLGVGQRMSTHNEQFF
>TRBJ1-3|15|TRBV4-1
CASSQDWVSRRTIYF
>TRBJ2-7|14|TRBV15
CATSREVRQSMLNF
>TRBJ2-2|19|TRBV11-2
CASSRRYEGRGTYTGELFF
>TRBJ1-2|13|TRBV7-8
CASSATGGYGYTF
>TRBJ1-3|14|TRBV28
CASSPGTGGNTIYF
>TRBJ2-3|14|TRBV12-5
CASGFGDPTDTQYF
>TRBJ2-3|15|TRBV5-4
CASSLAGRTTDTQYF
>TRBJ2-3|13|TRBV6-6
CASSGRITDTQYF
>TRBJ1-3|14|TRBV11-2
CASSLDRVGNTIYF
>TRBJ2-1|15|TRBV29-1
CSAPSRSPAGNEQFF
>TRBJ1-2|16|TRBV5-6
CASSLDFSPRAYGYTF
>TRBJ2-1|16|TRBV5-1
CASSLSSLAGGNEQFF
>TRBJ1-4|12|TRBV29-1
CSALGFGEKLFF
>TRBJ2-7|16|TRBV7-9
CASSPPTGGGTYEQYF
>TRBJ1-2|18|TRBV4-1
CASSQEPRNLLRNYGYTF
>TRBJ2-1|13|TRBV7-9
CASSHRALDEQFF
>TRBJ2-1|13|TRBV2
CASSEATPYEQFF
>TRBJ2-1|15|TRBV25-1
CASREPGSSYNEQFF
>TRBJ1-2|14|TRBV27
CASSRDHLGYGYTF
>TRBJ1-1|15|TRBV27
CASRTGTGGLAEAFF
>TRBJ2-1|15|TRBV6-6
CASSRSAAKGSEQFF
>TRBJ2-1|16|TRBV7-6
CASSSRLFSSYNEQFF
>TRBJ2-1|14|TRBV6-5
CASSLRYDYNEQFF
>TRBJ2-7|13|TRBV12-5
CASGLVGVPEQYF
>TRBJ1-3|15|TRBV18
CASSPRDSSGNTIYF
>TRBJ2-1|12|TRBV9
CASTSSYNEQFF
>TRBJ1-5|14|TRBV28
CASSIGQGTQPQHF
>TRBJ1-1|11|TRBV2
CASSERTEAFF
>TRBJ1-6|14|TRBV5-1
CASSLEAYNSPLHF
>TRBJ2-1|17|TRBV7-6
CASSLASRLAMGNEQFF
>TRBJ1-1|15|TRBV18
CASSPPAGVNTEAFF
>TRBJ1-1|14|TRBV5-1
CASSLGIMNTEAFF
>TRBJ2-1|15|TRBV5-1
CASSLLAGGPNEQFF